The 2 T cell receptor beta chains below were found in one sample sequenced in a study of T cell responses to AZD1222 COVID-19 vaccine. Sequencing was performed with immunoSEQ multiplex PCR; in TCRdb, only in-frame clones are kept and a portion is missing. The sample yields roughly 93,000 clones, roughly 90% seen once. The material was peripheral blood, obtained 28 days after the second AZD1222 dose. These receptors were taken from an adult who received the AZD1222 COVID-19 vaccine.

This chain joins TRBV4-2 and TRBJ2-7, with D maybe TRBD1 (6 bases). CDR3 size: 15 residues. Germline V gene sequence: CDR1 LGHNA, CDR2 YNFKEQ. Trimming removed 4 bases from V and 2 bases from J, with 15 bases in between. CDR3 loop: CASSPTTGHTYEQYF. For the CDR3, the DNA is TGTGCCAGCAGCCCCACAACAGGGCATACCTACGAGCAGTACTTC.

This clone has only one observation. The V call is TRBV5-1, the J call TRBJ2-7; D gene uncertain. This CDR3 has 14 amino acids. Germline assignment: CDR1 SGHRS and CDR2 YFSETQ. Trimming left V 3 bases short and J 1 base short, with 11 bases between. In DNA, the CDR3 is TGCGCCAGCAGCTCCCGGACGGATTCCTACGAGCAGTACTTC. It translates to CASSSRTDSYEQYF.